This is a list of T cell receptor beta chains from one sample in a study of T cell repertoires in cytomegalovirus infection. Each CDR3 protein gets one entry after TCRdb re-called the reads with MiXCR. The sample has 680,000 or so distinct CDR3 sequences; less than 40% are singletons. The sample taken for sequencing was PBMCs. These receptors were obtained from a human donor in good health (CMV status not recorded). Some clones in this sample may be carry-over from other donors' samples. The CDR3 runs from the conserved cysteine through the conserved F or W. Fields, in order: V gene, CDR3 protein.

v_gene: TRBV6-1
CDR3aa: CASSEALLTSWQYF

v_gene: TRBV6-1
CDR3aa: CASVSGQGANQPQHF

v_gene: TRBV4-2
CDR3aa: CASRLRDGDSPLHF

v_gene: TRBV4-2
CDR3aa: CASSQDGGQPQHF

v_gene: TRBV28
CDR3aa: CASSPPGTGLTGELFF

v_gene: TRBV11-2
CDR3aa: CASSSFKGQGSGELFF

v_gene: TRBV28
CDR3aa: CATHRRTYEQYF

v_gene: TRBV29-1
CDR3aa: CSVVDRGRQPQHF

v_gene: TRBV24-1
CDR3aa: CATSDLPQAEQFF

v_gene: TRBV6-2/TRBV6-3
CDR3aa: CASSYPRLENNEQFF

v_gene: TRBV12-3/TRBV12-4
CDR3aa: CASSLQNRVAETQYF

v_gene: TRBV5-6
CDR3aa: CASSLRGQGQPQHF

v_gene: TRBV7-2
CDR3aa: CASSPTGGSNEQFF

v_gene: TRBV2
CDR3aa: CASSESGGREEQFF

v_gene: TRBV6-5
CDR3aa: CASTRGENYGYTF

v_gene: TRBV28
CDR3aa: CASRRLVGGTGELFF

v_gene: TRBV6-5
CDR3aa: CASSTTGSYEQYF

v_gene: TRBV9
CDR3aa: CASSGGGITSYNEQFF

v_gene: TRBV28
CDR3aa: CASTPGGSGFTDTQYF

v_gene: TRBV10-1
CDR3aa: CASSPGQVNYGYTF

v_gene: TRBV10-2
CDR3aa: CASSEVLLKNIQYF

v_gene: TRBV13
CDR3aa: CASSRRQGGLMEEQYF

v_gene: TRBV7-9
CDR3aa: CASSPFPGFSYEQYF

v_gene: TRBV11-2
CDR3aa: CASSHGTSAGYEQYF

v_gene: TRBV28
CDR3aa: CASTLGGGGTYEQYF

v_gene: TRBV18
CDR3aa: CASSPLDSYEQYF

v_gene: TRBV4-1
CDR3aa: CASSQLKGMNTEAFF

v_gene: TRBV6-1
CDR3aa: CASSGVRDEGIETQYF

v_gene: TRBV7-9
CDR3aa: CASSSQGTSGNTIYF

v_gene: TRBV3-1
CDR3aa: CASSQELGLAGSQDTQYF

v_gene: TRBV20-1
CDR3aa: CSAGSSGRSSYEQYF

v_gene: TRBV6-8
CDR3aa: CASSYGFSSGRARTGELFF

v_gene: TRBV18
CDR3aa: CASSRERVEDGYTF

v_gene: TRBV7-9
CDR3aa: CASRSLAEQFF

v_gene: TRBV6-1
CDR3aa: CASSYHPLASGEWEQYF

v_gene: TRBV19
CDR3aa: CASSDHDRGLGGYTF

v_gene: TRBV7-8
CDR3aa: CASSKGQGNEKLFF

v_gene: TRBV7-2
CDR3aa: CASSLARGRGYEQYF

v_gene: TRBV19
CDR3aa: CASSIDGDRNQPQHF

v_gene: TRBV12-3/TRBV12-4
CDR3aa: CASSLIPGVAGGPVNEQFF

v_gene: TRBV7-9
CDR3aa: CASSLVGPGNTIYF

v_gene: TRBV5-6
CDR3aa: CASSLGSGIPSNTGELFF

v_gene: TRBV11-2
CDR3aa: CASSPLGGLSYEQYF

v_gene: TRBV7-6
CDR3aa: CASSSIRTGMNNEQFF